This is a list of T cell receptor beta chains from one sample in a study of early T cells in non-severe SARS-CoV-2 infection. One entry per CDR3 protein, called by TCRdb with MiXCR from the 5' RACE reads. The repertoire includes around 58,000 distinct CDR3 sequences, about 7.7% of them detected once, and under 12% sits in the top ten. This material consisted of whole blood, taken at baseline. The receptor source for this set is an adult who was a healthcare worker with PCR-confirmed SARS-CoV-2 infection or an uninfected control (not recorded which). Each CDR3 is given with its conserved first and last residue. The order of the fields is V gene, D gene, clone size, J gene, CDR3 DNA, CDR3 protein. The D gene is left open where the match is weak. Size is stated for part of the rows, as once, few or many counts, or as a class when the clone is expanded.

v_call: TRBV11-1
d_call: TRBD1
clone_size: few
j_call: TRBJ2-7
cdr3_nt: TGTGCCAGCAGCCGGACAGGGGACACCTACGAGCAGTACTTC
cdr3_aa: CASSRTGDTYEQYF

v_call: TRBV7-8
d_call: TRBD1
clone_size: many
j_call: TRBJ2-3
cdr3_nt: TGTGCCAGCAGCTTAAACTCGGGACAGCGCAGAGTAGATACGCAGTATTTT
cdr3_aa: CASSLNSGQRRVDTQYF

v_call: TRBV12-3/TRBV12-4
d_call: NA
clone_size: NA
j_call: TRBJ1-3
cdr3_nt: TGTGCCAGCACTCCTCCGGGCTCTGGAAACACCATATATTTT
cdr3_aa: CASTPPGSGNTIYF

v_call: TRBV29-1
d_call: NA
clone_size: once
j_call: TRBJ2-1
cdr3_nt: TGCAGCGTTCATGGAGGGAACTCCTACAGTGAGCAGTTCTTC
cdr3_aa: CSVHGGNSYSEQFF

v_call: TRBV4-1
d_call: TRBD2
clone_size: NA
j_call: TRBJ2-5
cdr3_nt: TGCGCCAGCAGCCACCAACTAGCGGAAGAGACCCAGTACTTC
cdr3_aa: CASSHQLAEETQYF

v_call: TRBV9
d_call: NA
clone_size: NA
j_call: TRBJ2-2
cdr3_nt: TGTGCCAGCAGCGTAAACAGTGCCGGGGAGCTGTTTTTT
cdr3_aa: CASSVNSAGELFF

v_call: TRBV10-3
d_call: NA
clone_size: many
j_call: TRBJ2-5
cdr3_nt: TGTGCCATCAGTGAAGACGGAACCCAAGAGACCCAGTACTTC
cdr3_aa: CAISEDGTQETQYF

v_call: TRBV27
d_call: NA
clone_size: NA
j_call: TRBJ1-1
cdr3_nt: TGTGCCAGCAGATCATTTCAGGGGCGGGCTGAAGCTTTCTTT
cdr3_aa: CASRSFQGRAEAFF

v_call: TRBV28
d_call: TRBD2
clone_size: many
j_call: TRBJ2-1
cdr3_nt: TGTGCCAGCAATCCTGGCGGGAGCTCCTACAATGAGCAGTTCTTC
cdr3_aa: CASNPGGSSYNEQFF

v_call: TRBV12-3/TRBV12-4
d_call: NA
clone_size: NA
j_call: TRBJ2-5
cdr3_nt: TGTGCCAGCAGTGACGCCGTGGGATTTCAAGAGACCCAGTACTTC
cdr3_aa: CASSDAVGFQETQYF

v_call: TRBV2
d_call: NA
clone_size: NA
j_call: TRBJ2-3
cdr3_nt: TGTGCCAGCAGGCGCCCTCCGACAGTTACAGATACGCAGTATTTT
cdr3_aa: CASRRPPTVTDTQYF

v_call: TRBV12-3/TRBV12-4
d_call: TRBD2
clone_size: NA
j_call: TRBJ2-5
cdr3_nt: TGTGCCAGCAGTCGCCCCGGGGGGGTATCGGAGACCCAGTACTTC
cdr3_aa: CASSRPGGVSETQYF

v_call: TRBV29-1
d_call: TRBD2
clone_size: NA
j_call: TRBJ2-1
cdr3_nt: TGCAGCGGGCTACCTAGCGGGGTTTACAATGAGCAGTTCTTC
cdr3_aa: CSGLPSGVYNEQFF

v_call: TRBV20-1
d_call: TRBD2
clone_size: many
j_call: TRBJ2-1
cdr3_nt: TGCAGTACACTAGCGGGAAGAGCCTACAATGAGCAGTTCTTC
cdr3_aa: CSTLAGRAYNEQFF

v_call: TRBV6-5
d_call: TRBD2
clone_size: few
j_call: TRBJ2-7
cdr3_nt: TGTGCCAGCGCCACTTCCAACCTAGCGGGCCCCTACGAGCAGTACTTC
cdr3_aa: CASATSNLAGPYEQYF

v_call: TRBV3-1
d_call: NA
clone_size: few
j_call: TRBJ2-1
cdr3_nt: TGTGCCAGCAGCCATCTAGCGCGAAACAACAATGAGCAGTTCTTC
cdr3_aa: CASSHLARNNNEQFF

v_call: TRBV11-2
d_call: NA
clone_size: NA
j_call: TRBJ2-3
cdr3_nt: TGTGCCAGCAGCTTAAAGGGGGGTCCAGATACGCAGTATTTT
cdr3_aa: CASSLKGGPDTQYF

v_call: TRBV12-3/TRBV12-4
d_call: TRBD2
clone_size: few
j_call: TRBJ2-5
cdr3_nt: TGTGCCAGCAGTCTAACTAGCGGGAGTGGTCAAGAGACCCAGTACTTC
cdr3_aa: CASSLTSGSGQETQYF

v_call: TRBV7-6
d_call: NA
clone_size: NA
j_call: TRBJ2-2
cdr3_nt: TGTGCCAGCAGCTTAGTCCCTTGGGCCGGGGAGCTGTTTTTT
cdr3_aa: CASSLVPWAGELFF

v_call: TRBV7-6
d_call: NA
clone_size: medium-sized
j_call: TRBJ2-5
cdr3_nt: TGTGCCAGCAGCCGCGGACACCAAGAGACCCAGTACTTC
cdr3_aa: CASSRGHQETQYF

v_call: TRBV12-3/TRBV12-4
d_call: NA
clone_size: many
j_call: TRBJ2-3
cdr3_nt: TGTGCCAGCAGTCAGACCGGGACGGGAACCACAGATACGCAGTATTTT
cdr3_aa: CASSQTGTGTTDTQYF

v_call: TRBV6-6
d_call: TRBD2
clone_size: many
j_call: TRBJ2-7
cdr3_nt: TGTGCCAGCAGTTACCCGGGACTAGCCCGCGAGCAGTACTTC
cdr3_aa: CASSYPGLAREQYF

v_call: TRBV5-1
d_call: NA
clone_size: NA
j_call: TRBJ2-7
cdr3_nt: TGCGCCAGCAGCTCACAGGGTACAGCGGGTATCGAGCAGTACTTC
cdr3_aa: CASSSQGTAGIEQYF

v_call: TRBV24-1
d_call: TRBD2
clone_size: NA
j_call: TRBJ2-3
cdr3_nt: TGTGCCACCAGTGACACGGGACTAGCGGATTACACAGATACGCAGTATTTT
cdr3_aa: CATSDTGLADYTDTQYF

v_call: TRBV28
d_call: NA
clone_size: few
j_call: TRBJ1-5
cdr3_nt: TGTGCCAGCAGCCTTCACACGGTTCGGGGACCCCAGCATTTT
cdr3_aa: CASSLHTVRGPQHF

v_call: TRBV5-6
d_call: NA
clone_size: many
j_call: TRBJ1-3
cdr3_nt: TGTGCCAGCAGCTTGGGGAGCTCTGGAAACACCATATATTTT
cdr3_aa: CASSLGSSGNTIYF

v_call: TRBV25-1
d_call: TRBD2
clone_size: many
j_call: TRBJ2-7
cdr3_nt: TGTGCCAGCAGTGATAAACGCATTAGCGGGAGAGGCGAGCAGTACTTC
cdr3_aa: CASSDKRISGRGEQYF

v_call: TRBV2
d_call: TRBD2
clone_size: many
j_call: TRBJ2-7
cdr3_nt: TGTGCCAGCAGGGGTGAGCGGGAGTCCCCCTACGAGCAGTACTTC
cdr3_aa: CASRGERESPYEQYF

v_call: TRBV5-1
d_call: TRBD2
clone_size: NA
j_call: TRBJ2-1
cdr3_nt: TGCGCCAGCAGCTTGAATAGCGGGAGTCCCACTGAGCAGTTCTTC
cdr3_aa: CASSLNSGSPTEQFF

v_call: TRBV12-3/TRBV12-4
d_call: TRBD2
clone_size: few
j_call: TRBJ2-3
cdr3_nt: TGTGCCAGCAGATCGGGGGGAGTGACAGATACGCAGTATTTT
cdr3_aa: CASRSGGVTDTQYF

v_call: TRBV7-8
d_call: NA
clone_size: NA
j_call: TRBJ2-7
cdr3_nt: TGTGCCAGCAGCTTAACCTCGTGGGCTAGCGTGGGCTACGAGCAGTACTTC
cdr3_aa: CASSLTSWASVGYEQYF

v_call: TRBV5-5
d_call: TRBD2
clone_size: few
j_call: TRBJ2-7
cdr3_nt: TGTGCCAGCATCTTGGGCCCTGGGACTACCTACGAGCAGTACTTC
cdr3_aa: CASILGPGTTYEQYF

v_call: TRBV7-7
d_call: NA
clone_size: many
j_call: TRBJ2-3
cdr3_nt: TGTGCTAGCAGCTTAGATTCCACAGATACGCAGTATTTT
cdr3_aa: CASSLDSTDTQYF

v_call: TRBV12-3/TRBV12-4
d_call: NA
clone_size: few
j_call: TRBJ1-1
cdr3_nt: TGTGCCAGCAGTTTGAGAGGAGGCGGGAACACTGAAGCTTTCTTT
cdr3_aa: CASSLRGGGNTEAFF

v_call: TRBV5-5
d_call: NA
clone_size: NA
j_call: TRBJ2-2
cdr3_nt: TGTGCCAGCAGCTTGAAAGGGGAAACCGGGGAGCTGTTTTTT
cdr3_aa: CASSLKGETGELFF

v_call: TRBV7-9
d_call: TRBD1
clone_size: NA
j_call: TRBJ2-5
cdr3_nt: TGTGCCAGCAGGTCTGACAGGGTAGGGCAAGAGACCCAGTACTTC
cdr3_aa: CASRSDRVGQETQYF

v_call: TRBV7-9
d_call: TRBD2
clone_size: NA
j_call: TRBJ2-3
cdr3_nt: TGTGCCAGCAGAAATACCCCCGGGCGGGAGATAGATACGCAGTATTTT
cdr3_aa: CASRNTPGREIDTQYF

v_call: TRBV20-1
d_call: TRBD1
clone_size: many
j_call: TRBJ1-4
cdr3_nt: TGCAGTGCTAGCGACAGGGTATTCGAAAAACTGTTTTTT
cdr3_aa: CSASDRVFEKLFF

v_call: TRBV20-1
d_call: NA
clone_size: NA
j_call: TRBJ1-1
cdr3_nt: TGCAGTGCTACACAGGGTAGTGGTAACACTGAAGCTTTCTTT
cdr3_aa: CSATQGSGNTEAFF

v_call: TRBV30
d_call: NA
clone_size: NA
j_call: TRBJ2-7
cdr3_nt: TGTGCCTGGAGTGTAGAGCGGCTCTACGAGCAGTACTTC
cdr3_aa: CAWSVERLYEQYF

v_call: TRBV6-2/TRBV6-3
d_call: NA
clone_size: few
j_call: TRBJ2-7
cdr3_nt: TGTGCCAGCAGTTACCGGTTCCTAGGCGAGCAGTACTTC
cdr3_aa: CASSYRFLGEQYF

v_call: TRBV7-3
d_call: NA
clone_size: many
j_call: TRBJ1-1
cdr3_nt: TGTGCCAGCAGCTCCTCTGTCGCCTCCCCCAACACTGAAGCTTTCTTT
cdr3_aa: CASSSSVASPNTEAFF

v_call: TRBV7-2
d_call: NA
clone_size: many
j_call: TRBJ2-7
cdr3_nt: TGTGCCAGCAGCTTAGGAGGTACGGGGGTCTACGAGCAGTACTTC
cdr3_aa: CASSLGGTGVYEQYF

v_call: TRBV7-2
d_call: TRBD2
clone_size: few
j_call: TRBJ2-7
cdr3_nt: TGTGCCAGCAGTTCCACTAGCGGGACCTACGAGCAGTACTTC
cdr3_aa: CASSSTSGTYEQYF

v_call: TRBV11-2
d_call: NA
clone_size: many
j_call: TRBJ2-2
cdr3_nt: TGTGCCAGCAGCGGATTAGCTCTGGGGGGCGCGGGAAACACCGGGGAGCTGTTTTTT
cdr3_aa: CASSGLALGGAGNTGELFF

v_call: TRBV5-4
d_call: NA
clone_size: few
j_call: TRBJ1-2
cdr3_nt: TGTGCCAGCAGGGAGGGCACAGGGAACTATGGCTACACCTTC
cdr3_aa: CASREGTGNYGYTF

v_call: TRBV5-1
d_call: TRBD1
clone_size: few
j_call: TRBJ2-7
cdr3_nt: TGCGCCAGCAGCACAACCGGGACAGGGGGCACCGAGCAGTACTTC
cdr3_aa: CASSTTGTGGTEQYF

v_call: TRBV14
d_call: NA
clone_size: few
j_call: TRBJ2-5
cdr3_nt: TGTGCCAGCAGCCAAGTAGAACAAGAGACCCAGTACTTC
cdr3_aa: CASSQVEQETQYF

v_call: TRBV4-3
d_call: TRBD2
clone_size: many
j_call: TRBJ2-7
cdr3_nt: TGCGCCAGCAGCCAAGACAGAGCGAGCGGGAGTTCTACCTACGAGCAGTACTTC
cdr3_aa: CASSQDRASGSSTYEQYF

v_call: TRBV20-1
d_call: NA
clone_size: NA
j_call: TRBJ2-7
cdr3_nt: TGCAGTGCTAGAGATCAGTCAGGGTGGTACGAGCAGTACTTC
cdr3_aa: CSARDQSGWYEQYF

v_call: TRBV7-9
d_call: TRBD2
clone_size: few
j_call: TRBJ2-3
cdr3_nt: TGTGCCAGCACCGCCGGGACTACTAGCACAGATACGCAGTATTTT
cdr3_aa: CASTAGTTSTDTQYF

v_call: TRBV28
d_call: TRBD2
clone_size: NA
j_call: TRBJ2-1
cdr3_nt: TGTGCCAGCAGTTTCTCAGCGGGAGGGTTGTACAATGAGCAGTTCTTC
cdr3_aa: CASSFSAGGLYNEQFF